This T cell receptor beta chain was identified in a study of beta chain features in type 1 diabetes. Via CD45RO/CCR7/CD25/CD127/CD95/CD27, cells of the CD4+ naive, central memory, regulatory and stem cell-like memory subsets were sorted. The sequenced template was cDNA made from the entire isolated RNA. Profiled with immunoSEQ multiplex PCR; TCRdb holds only in-frame clones, not every one. The sample contains hundreds of thousands of clones, approximately 15% of which appear only once. The V segment lost 8 bases and the J segment 1 base; nucleotides outside the gene matches: 4. Germline CDR1 reads SGHVS; CDR2 reads FQNEAQ. There are 14 residues in the CDR3.

The sequence came from a young man in good health. The V gene is TRBV7-8, the J gene TRBJ2-2; 7 bases map to TRBD2. Material for sequencing was naive CD4+ T cells from blood. The CDR3 coding sequence is TGTGCCAGCGACAGCGGGGTGAACACCGGGGAGCTGTTTTTT. Protein sequence: CASDSGVNTGELFF.